These 16 T cell receptor beta chains were all obtained from the same sample, sequenced in a study of chemoradiotherapy in HPV16-positive cancers. The table came from immunoSEQ multiplex PCR; TCRdb's copy has only in-frame clones and leaves some out. The repertoire has some 9,100 clones, 80% to 85% of them found once; the top ten carry 2% to 3%. Specimen: blood, collected from a patient who underwent chemoradiotherapy. The receptors shown here come from a human donor with HPV-associated anogenital cancer.

CDR3 sequence reads: CASSHPPYNEQFF. The CDR3 DNA follows: TGTGCCAGCAGTCACCCACCCTACAATGAGCAGTTCTTC. The V gene is TRBV2, the J gene TRBJ2-1; D not resolved. V gave up 5 bases and J gave up 2 bases, with 7 bases separating them. CDR1 is SNHLY and CDR2 is FYNNEI in the germline V gene. The CDR3 is made up of 13 amino acids.

The chain couples TRBV18 to TRBJ1-4; 8 nucleotides align to TRBD1. V shed 6 bases, J shed 8 bases, and the junction held 5 bases outside the gene matches. Germline V gene data show CDR1 as KGHSH and CDR2 as LQKENI. There are 13 residues in the CDR3. The CDR3 loop reads CASSDRVEEKLFF. CDR3 in DNA: TGTGCCAGCTCGGACAGGGTTGAGGAAAAACTGTTTTTT.

The chain employs TRBV7-3 and TRBJ2-2; 10 bases map to TRBD2. J gave up 4 bases and V 2 bases, and 10 bases lay outside the gene matches. CDR1 and CDR2 (germline): SGHTA, FQGTGA. This CDR3 contains 18 residues. The CDR3 here is CASSLEPRLAGATGELFF. CDR3 coding DNA: TGTGCCAGCAGCTTAGAACCCAGGCTAGCGGGGGCCACCGGGGAGCTGTTTTTT.

The genes are TRBV5-6 and TRBJ2-3; either TRBD1 or TRBD2 may fit D (7 bases each). Trimming took 0 bases from V and 3 from J, leaving 17 bases between them. The CDR3 is 17 amino acids. Germline V gene data show CDR1 as SGHDT and CDR2 as YYEEEE. CDR3 nucleotides: TGTGCCAGCAGCTTGGCCGGGGGGCAGGGGGTAACAGATACGCAGTATTTT. Its protein product is CASSLAGGQGVTDTQYF.

This chain links TRBV9 with TRBJ1-2; D might be TRBD1 (6 bases). V lost 4 bases, J lost 6 bases, and 16 bases lay in between. From germline, CDR1 is SGDLS and CDR2 YYNGEE. This CDR3 spans 14 amino acids. The CDR3 coding sequence is TGTGCCAGCAGCCCAAGGGACACCTCTCATGGCTACACCTTC. Residues: CASSPRDTSHGYTF.

This chain links TRBV5-1 with TRBJ2-7, with 9 bases fitting TRBD2. Trimming at V came to 4 bases and at J to 3 bases, leaving 11 bases not matched to a gene. The CDR3 extends over 16 amino acids. The germline V gene encodes CDR1 SGHRS and CDR2 YFSETQ. The CDR3 loop reads CASSQGGGANYYEQYF. CDR3 in DNA: TGCGCCAGCAGCCAGGGCGGGGGGGCTAATTACTACGAGCAGTACTTC.

V gene TRBV27 combines with J gene TRBJ1-2; TRBD1 matches 7 bases. This CDR3 is 17 amino acids long. After removal of 1 base from V and 3 bases from J, the junction contained 11 bases not matched to a gene. Per germline, CDR1 MNHEY and CDR2 SMNVEV (reference sequence). The CDR3 sequence: CASSLLGGGGADYGYTF. CDR3 bases: TGTGCCAGCAGTTTATTGGGGGGAGGGGGCGCAGACTATGGCTACACCTTC.

This clone was seen only a few times. This chain connects TRBV5-1 to TRBJ1-2, with D perhaps TRBD1 (6 bases). This CDR3 comprises 14 residues. Per the germline V gene, CDR1 is SGHRS and CDR2 is YFSETQ. Trimming took 4 bases from V and 6 from J, leaving 16 bases between them. CDR3 nucleotide sequence: TGCGCCAGCAGCCCGAAGGACAGTTGGCATGGCTACACCTTC. This sequence encodes CASSPKDSWHGYTF.

This clone was picked up a small number of times. V gene TRBV29-1 combines with J gene TRBJ2-5; no reliable D call. The CDR3 extends over 11 amino acids. V dropped 7 bases and J dropped 4 bases, with 10 bases sitting between them. CDR1 SQVTM and CDR2 ANQGSEA come from the germline V gene. This chain's CDR3 is CSAVPRETQYF. The CDR3 coding sequence is TGCAGCGCGGTCCCTCGAGAGACCCAGTACTTC.

The rearrangement joins TRBV19 to TRBJ1-3; D is uncertain. Germline CDR1 is LNHDA and CDR2 is SQIVND (reference sequence). The CDR3 has 16 residues. Trimming cost V 3 bases and J 1 base, with 13 bases left between them. CDR3: CASSMRGPLSGNTIYF. CDR3 nucleotide sequence: TGTGCCAGTAGTATGCGGGGTCCCCTTTCTGGAAACACCATATATTTT.

This sequence joins TRBV2 and TRBJ2-5; either TRBD1 or TRBD2 may supply D (5 bases each). The J call may be mistaken, given a closer DNA end match to TRBJ2-7. CDR3 length: 13 residues. CDR1 SNHLY and CDR2 FYNNEI come from the germline V gene. Here the CDR3 reads CASSGGGYSEQYF. CDR3 DNA sequence: TGTGCCAGCAGTGGTGGGGGTTATAGCGAGCAGTACTTC.

The chain uses TRBV5-1 and TRBJ1-3; D unresolved. This CDR3 comprises 15 residues. V gave up 0 bases and J gave up 4 bases, with 11 bases separating them. The germline V gene has CDR1 SGHRS and CDR2 YFSETQ. CDR3 nucleotide sequence: TGCGCCAGCAGCTTGGGCCAGGCTAGCGGAAACACCATATATTTT. Residues: CASSLGQASGNTIYF.

The genes are TRBV14 and TRBJ2-1; the match to TRBD2 covers 9 bases. The ends lost 1 base at V and 5 bases at J; junction bases unmatched: 12. The CDR3 has 18 residues. Germline-derived CDR1 and CDR2 are SGHDN and FVKESK. In DNA, the CDR3 is TGTGCCAGCAGCCAAGTTATATTGCGGGGGGGCCTAAACAATGAGCAGTTCTTC. It specifies CASSQVILRGGLNNEQFF. Full variable domain (outside the CDR3, taken from reference TRBV14 and TRBJ2-1): EAGVTQFPSHSVIEKGQTVTLRCDPISGHDNLYWYRRVMGKEIKFLLHFVKESKQDESGMPNNRFLAERTGGTYSTLKVQPAELEDSGVYFCASSQVILRGGLNNEQFFGPGTRLTVL.

This clone was counted only a few times. In DNA, the CDR3 is TGTGCCAGCAGCTTAGACGGGCATAGCAATCAGCCCCAGCATTTT. This sequence encodes CASSLDGHSNQPQHF. V gene TRBV7-9 combines with J gene TRBJ1-5, with no clear D. The ends were cut back, 1 base at V and 0 bases at J, with 7 bases in the middle. CDR1 and CDR2 (germline): SEHNR, FQNEAQ (reference sequence). The CDR3 has 15 residues.

This clone has a handful of counts. The rearrangement joins TRBV19 to TRBJ1-2, with 9 bases lining up with TRBD1. With V trimmed by 5 bases and J by 7 bases, 11 bases remained unmatched. CDR3 length: 15 residues. The germline V gene has CDR1 LNHDA and CDR2 SQIVND (reference sequence). The CDR3 is CASSLNSGTGSGYTF. The CDR3 DNA reads TGTGCCAGTAGTCTTAACTCCGGGACAGGGTCTGGCTACACCTTC.

The chain's CDR3 is CASSSPWTGEYEQYF. Here the CDR3 DNA reads TGTGCCAGCAGCTCCCCCTGGACAGGGGAATACGAGCAGTACTTC. The V and J genes are TRBV7-2 and TRBJ2-7; 9 bases are a match to TRBD1. This CDR3 is 15 amino acids long. Germline values: CDR1 SGHTA, CDR2 FQGNSA. After removal of 4 bases from V and 4 bases from J, the junction contained 8 bases not matched to a gene.